Listed below are T cell receptor beta chains from one sample, sequenced in a study of T cells after yellow fever vaccination. TCRdb re-called the 5' RACE reads through MiXCR, storing one row per CDR3 protein. The sample gives roughly 250,000 distinct CDR3 sequences, approximately 12% of which show up once; around 0.55% is in the top ten. The sequencing here drew on CD4+ T cells sorted from PBMCs, taken 45 days after the yellow fever booster vaccination. The source is a man aged 30 to 39 who received the YFV17D yellow fever vaccine. Each CDR3 is given without its conserved first and last residue.

>13|TRBJ2-1|TRBV20-1
SAISTSGSRGEQF
>14|TRBJ1-5|TRBV20-1
SLTSRVSPTYQPQH
>18|TRBJ2-5|TRBV5-6
ASSPRVGTSGRAGEETQY
>12|TRBJ2-2|TRBV7-3
ASSIAQNTGELF
>11|TRBJ1-5|TRBV20-1
SARGGMNQPQH
>12|TRBJ2-7|TRBV5-4
ASSQARVPYEQY
>16|TRBJ2-3|TRBV20-1
SARASEGLAGLTDTQY
>9|TRBJ2-5|TRBV5-4
ASNSQETQY
>12|TRBJ1-4|TRBV5-6
ASSRRGTNEKLF
>11|TRBJ2-5|TRBV12-3/TRBV12-4
AITMGGQETQY
>12|TRBJ1-6|TRBV5-1
ASSSREGNSPLH
>12|TRBJ2-1|TRBV5-1
ASSFTSGSYEQF
>10|TRBJ2-1|TRBV2
ASREGLAEQF
>13|TRBJ2-3|TRBV5-5
ASSSRGGWTDTQY
>12|TRBJ2-5|TRBV10-3
AISPGQGRETQY
>13|TRBJ2-7|TRBV6-1
ASSRSGARWDEQY
>12|TRBJ2-7|TRBV12-3/TRBV12-4
ASSFRREVDEQY
>13|TRBJ2-2|TRBV12-3/TRBV12-4
ASSLDGGGTGELF
>14|TRBJ2-2|TRBV7-9
ASSQRGGAISGELF
>13|TRBJ2-5|TRBV10-1
ASSERRKGQETQY
>9|TRBJ2-5|TRBV6-2/TRBV6-3
ATSGSETQY
>12|TRBJ2-7|TRBV27
ATGVPGGVGEQY
>10|TRBJ1-1|TRBV20-1
SAFLVETEAF
>11|TRBJ2-2|TRBV24-1
ATSEVNTGELF
>13|TRBJ2-1|TRBV9
ASSVGGAYSNEQF
>10|TRBJ2-7|TRBV20-1
SAREEAYEQY
>9|TRBJ1-4|TRBV18
ASSLAEKLF
>12|TRBJ2-7|TRBV29-1
STSPNRNSYEQY
>12|TRBJ2-1|TRBV3-1
ASRSGLDYNEQF
>9|TRBJ2-1|TRBV20-1
SARAHNEQF
>11|TRBJ2-3|TRBV27
ASSGSGGNTQY
>11|TRBJ2-1|TRBV10-3
AISDLGGIKQF
>12|TRBJ2-1|TRBV27
ATQMGGSYNEQF
>15|TRBJ2-7|TRBV28
ASSSSPGLAGEGEQY
>13|TRBJ2-1|TRBV7-9
ASSRYSGSGNEQF
>10|TRBJ2-3|TRBV20-1
SAKVFTDTQY
>15|TRBJ2-1|TRBV5-6
ASSLPSARQRGNEQF
>11|TRBJ2-5|TRBV29-1
SINGRNQETQY
>13|TRBJ2-7|TRBV5-1
ASSWGGQGSYEQY
>12|TRBJ2-2|TRBV20-1
SAADRGRTGELF
>14|TRBJ1-5|TRBV20-1
SAYRTGGRQKQPQH
>12|TRBJ2-7|TRBV4-3
ASSQRTDSYEQY
>14|TRBJ2-1|TRBV7-2
ASSLGGQPRGNEQF
>12|TRBJ2-7|TRBV29-1
SVGSGRSPYEQY
>10|TRBJ2-1|TRBV29-1
SVVGSGNEQF
>13|TRBJ2-7|TRBV19
ASTDGQGGDYEQY
>13|TRBJ1-6|TRBV20-1
SARTGAGRDSPLH
>15|TRBJ1-1|TRBV6-2/TRBV6-3
ASRIYPPSRALTEAF
>11|TRBJ2-7|TRBV28
ASSTPGGVEQY
>13|TRBJ2-1|TRBV10-3
AISDPLAGDSEQF
>13|TRBJ2-3|TRBV18
ASSPSGSFTDTQY
>15|TRBJ1-5|TRBV7-9
ASSLVGQGYSNQPQH
>17|TRBJ2-3|TRBV4-1
ASSQDRPDRGVSTDTQY
>15|TRBJ2-5|TRBV6-5
ASSFYPQLPRGETQY
>11|TRBJ2-7|TRBV12-3/TRBV12-4
ASYLTGSYEQY
>11|TRBJ2-2|TRBV3-1
ASSQYVAGELF